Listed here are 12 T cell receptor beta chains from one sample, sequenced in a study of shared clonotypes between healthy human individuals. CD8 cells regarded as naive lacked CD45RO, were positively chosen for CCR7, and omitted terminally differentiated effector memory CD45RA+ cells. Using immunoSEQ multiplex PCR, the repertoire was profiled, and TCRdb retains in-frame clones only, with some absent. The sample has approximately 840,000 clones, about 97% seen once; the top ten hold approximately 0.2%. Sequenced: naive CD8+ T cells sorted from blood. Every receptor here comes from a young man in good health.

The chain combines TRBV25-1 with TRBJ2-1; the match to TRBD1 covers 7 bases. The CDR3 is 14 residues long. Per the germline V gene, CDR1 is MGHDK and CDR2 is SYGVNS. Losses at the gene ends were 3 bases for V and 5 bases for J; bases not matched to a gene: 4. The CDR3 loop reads CASSELGGDNEQFF. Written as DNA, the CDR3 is TGTGCCAGCAGTGAGTTAGGGGGCGACAATGAGCAGTTCTTC.

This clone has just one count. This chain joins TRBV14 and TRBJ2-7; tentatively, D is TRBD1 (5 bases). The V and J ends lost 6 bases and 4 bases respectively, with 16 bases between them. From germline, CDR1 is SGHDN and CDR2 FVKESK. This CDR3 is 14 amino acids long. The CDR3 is CASSSRQRPYEQYF. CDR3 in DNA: TGTGCCAGCAGTTCTCGACAGAGACCTTACGAGCAGTACTTC.

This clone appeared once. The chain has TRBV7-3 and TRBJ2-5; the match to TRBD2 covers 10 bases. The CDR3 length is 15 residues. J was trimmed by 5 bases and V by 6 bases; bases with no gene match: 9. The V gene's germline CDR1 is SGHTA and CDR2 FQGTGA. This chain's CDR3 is CASSTSGKVGETQYF. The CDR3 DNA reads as TGTGCCAGCAGTACTAGCGGGAAAGTAGGGGAGACCCAGTACTTC.

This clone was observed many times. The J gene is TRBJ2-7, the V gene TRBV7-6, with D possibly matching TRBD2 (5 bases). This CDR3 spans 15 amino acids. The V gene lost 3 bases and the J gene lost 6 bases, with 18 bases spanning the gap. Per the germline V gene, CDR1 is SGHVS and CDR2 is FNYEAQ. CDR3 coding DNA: TGTGCCAGCAGCTTCGCCGTAGGTAGAGGAGGCGAGCAGTACTTC. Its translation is CASSFAVGRGGEQYF.

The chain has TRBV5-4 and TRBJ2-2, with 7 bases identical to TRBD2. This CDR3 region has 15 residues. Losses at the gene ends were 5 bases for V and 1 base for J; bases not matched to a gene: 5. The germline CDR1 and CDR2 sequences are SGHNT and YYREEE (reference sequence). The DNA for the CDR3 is TGTGCCAGCAGACTTAGGGAGGGGAACACCGGGGAGCTGTTTTTT. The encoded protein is CASRLREGNTGELFF.

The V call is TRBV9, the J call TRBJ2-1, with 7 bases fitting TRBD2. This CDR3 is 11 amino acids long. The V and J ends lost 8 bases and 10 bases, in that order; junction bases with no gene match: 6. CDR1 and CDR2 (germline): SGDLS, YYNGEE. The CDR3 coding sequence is TGTGCCAGTGAGCGGGGTGGGGAGCAGTTCTTC. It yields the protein CASERGGEQFF.

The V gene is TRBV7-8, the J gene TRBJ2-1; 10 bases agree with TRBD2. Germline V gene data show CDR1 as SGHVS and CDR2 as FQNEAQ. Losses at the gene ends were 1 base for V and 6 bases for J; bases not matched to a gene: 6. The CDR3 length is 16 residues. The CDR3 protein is CASSLDLAGVFNEQFF. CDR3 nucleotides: TGTGCCAGCAGCTTAGACCTAGCGGGAGTGTTCAATGAGCAGTTCTTC. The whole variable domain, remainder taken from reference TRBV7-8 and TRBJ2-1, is GAGVSQSPRYKVAKRGQDVALRCDPISGHVSLFWYQQALGQGPEFLTYFQNEAQLDKSGLPSDRFFAERPEGSVSTLKIQRTQQEDSAVYLCASSLDLAGVFNEQFFGPGTRLTVL.

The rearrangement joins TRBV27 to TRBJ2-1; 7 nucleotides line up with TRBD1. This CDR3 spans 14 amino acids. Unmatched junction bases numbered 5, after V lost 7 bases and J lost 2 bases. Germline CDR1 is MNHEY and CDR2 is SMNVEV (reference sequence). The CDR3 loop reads CASMGQTPYNEQFF. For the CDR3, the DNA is TGTGCCAGCATGGGACAGACCCCCTACAATGAGCAGTTCTTC.

This chain's CDR3 is CASSLAYETQYF. CDR3 DNA sequence: TGTGCCAGCAGTCTTGCGTATGAGACCCAGTACTTC. V usage is TRBV25-1 and J usage is TRBJ2-5, with D uncertain. V shed 5 bases and J shed 5 bases, with 9 bases lying between them. The CDR3 has 12 amino acids. CDR1 and CDR2 from the germline V gene are MGHDK and SYGVNS.

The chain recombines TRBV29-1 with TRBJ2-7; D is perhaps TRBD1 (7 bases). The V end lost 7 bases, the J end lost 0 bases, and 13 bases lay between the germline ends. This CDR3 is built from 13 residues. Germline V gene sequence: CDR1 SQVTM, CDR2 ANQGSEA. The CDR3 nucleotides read TGCAGCGCCGGGGGACAGAGCTCCTACGAGCAGTACTTC. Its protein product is CSAGGQSSYEQYF.

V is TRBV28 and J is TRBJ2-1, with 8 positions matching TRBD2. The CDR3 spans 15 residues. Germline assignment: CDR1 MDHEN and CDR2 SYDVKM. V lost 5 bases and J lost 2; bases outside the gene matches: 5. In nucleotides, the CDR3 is TGTGCCAGCAGTCCTCCCGGGAGGGCCTACAATGAGCAGTTCTTC. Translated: CASSPPGRAYNEQFF. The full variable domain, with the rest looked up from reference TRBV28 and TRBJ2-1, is DVKVTQSSRYLVKRTGEKVFLECVQDMDHENMFWYRQDPGLGLRLIYFSYDVKMKEKGDIPEGYSVSREKKERFSLILESASTNQTSMYLCASSPPGRAYNEQFFGPGTRLTVL.

CDR3 in DNA: TGCGCCAGCAAAACAGGGGACTGCTGCGGCTACACCTTC. This gives the protein CASKTGDCCGYTF. The chain carries TRBV4-3 and TRBJ1-2, with 7 bases fitting TRBD1. CDR1 is LGHNA and CDR2 is YSLEER in the germline V gene. This CDR3 has 13 amino acids. V was pared by 7 bases and J by 8 bases, with 10 bases of the junction left unmatched.